A single sample gave rise to the 22 T cell receptor beta chains below, sequenced in a study of human T cells and chemical hapten exposure. TCRdb re-called the RACE reads with MiXCR, one entry per CDR3 protein. The data show under 300,000 distinct CDR3 sequences, with approximately 7.5% seen just once and about 1.2% held by the top ten. This sample's time point: pre-sensitization, week 0. The sample's treatment: therapeutic diphenylcyclopropenone sensitization with weekly scalp DPC. The material sequenced was whole blood, taken in connection with sensitization to the hapten diphenylcyclopropenone (DPC). Source of these receptors: a man aged 18 to 35 with alopecia areata. Some clones in this sample may be carry-over from other donors' samples.

This clonotype has more than one count but fewer than ten. The V and J genes are TRBV7-9 and TRBJ2-4, with D perhaps TRBD1 or TRBD2 (5 bases each). Trimming left V 5 bases short and J 1 base short, with 12 bases between. Germline CDR1 is SEHNR and CDR2 is FQNEAQ (reference sequence). The CDR3 runs 15 residues. The CDR3 DNA is TGTGCCAGCAGCCTTGGGGGTACGGCCAAAAACATTCAGTACTTC. It yields the protein CASSLGGTAKNIQYF. Based on the CDR3 plus reference TRBV7-9 and TRBJ2-4, the full variable domain is DTGVSQNPRHKITKRGQNVTFRCDPISEHNRLYWYRQTLGQGPEFLTYFQNEAQLEKSRLLSDRFSAERPKGSFSTLEIQRTEQGDSAMYLCASSLGGTAKNIQYFGAGTRLSVL.

This clonotype was seen a few times. The CDR3 sequence: CASSQGSVLNTEAFF. CDR3 coding DNA: TGCGCCAGCAGCCAAGGAAGTGTACTGAACACTGAAGCTTTCTTT. The gene calls are TRBV4-1 and TRBJ1-1; D gene ambiguous. Germline lookup yields CDR1 MGHRA and CDR2 YSYEKL. The V end was cut by 1 base, the J end by 0 bases, with 9 bases between. The length of the CDR3 is 15 residues.

The CDR3 loop reads CSVVYGPTGELFF. In DNA form, the CDR3 reads TGCAGCGTTGTCTACGGTCCGACCGGGGAGCTGTTTTTT. The J gene is TRBJ2-2, the V gene TRBV29-1; D gene unclear. The CDR3 is 13 amino acids. Per germline, CDR1 SQVTM and CDR2 ANQGSEA. Trimming left V 4 bases short and J 5 bases short, with 11 bases between.

The table lists this clonotype with many counts. This chain connects TRBV3-1 to TRBJ1-1, with D hard to call. Trimming pared 5 bases from V and 6 bases from J, leaving 10 bases between. From germline, CDR1 is LGHDT and CDR2 YNNKEL (reference sequence). CDR3 length equals 12 residues. The CDR3 region has the DNA TGTGCCAGCAGCAGAACTGGGTCTGAAGCTTTCTTT. Translation: CASSRTGSEAFF. Together with reference TRBV3-1 and TRBJ1-1, the CDR3 gives the full variable domain: DTAVSQTPKYLVTQMGNDKSIKCEQNLGHDTMYWYKQDSKKFLKIMFSYNNKELIINETVPNRFSPKSPDKAHLNLHINSLELGDSAVYFCASSRTGSEAFFGQGTRLTVV.

This clonotype was counted between two and nine times. The chain combines TRBV6-5 with TRBJ2-5; 12 bases map to TRBD2. Germline V gene sequence: CDR1 MNHEY, CDR2 SVGAGI. CDR3 length: 14 residues. V shed 0 bases and J 13 bases; nucleotides not matched to a gene: 6. The CDR3 sequence is CASSYSWTSGDWYF. The CDR3 DNA is TGTGCCAGCAGTTACTCGTGGACTAGCGGGGACTGGTACTTC.

This clonotype was seen at least ten times. The V gene is TRBV19, the J gene TRBJ2-1; no reliable D call. The CDR3 spans 12 residues. The germline V gene encodes CDR1 LNHDA and CDR2 SQIVND (reference sequence). V was shortened by 3 bases and J by 6 bases, with 6 bases between the two germline ends. The CDR3 DNA reads TGTGCCAGTAGTATTTTGGGCAATGAGCAGTTCTTC. Its protein product is CASSILGNEQFF.

This clonotype was detected ten times or more. The V and J genes are TRBV4-1 and TRBJ1-1; the D is unclear. Germline CDR1 is MGHRA and CDR2 is YSYEKL. Trimming pared 4 bases from V and 6 bases from J, leaving 18 bases between. CDR3 length equals 15 residues. The CDR3 nucleotides are TGCGCCAGCAGCCCGGAGCGAGGGTTGGCAGCTGAAGCTTTCTTT. Translated: CASSPERGLAAEAFF.

This clonotype has a count of ten or more. The chain links TRBV7-3 to TRBJ2-4; 7 bases agree with TRBD1. Germline values: CDR1 SGHTA, CDR2 FQGTGA. The junction had 11 bases not matched to a gene; V was cut back by 4 bases and J by 2 bases. The length of the CDR3 is 17 residues. CDR3 DNA sequence: TGTGCCAGCAGCTATCCCAAAGACAGGGCTTCCAAAAACATTCAGTACTTC. It codes for CASSYPKDRASKNIQYF.

In this sample, this clonotype turned up many times. V is TRBV12-3 or TRBV12-4 and J is TRBJ2-7, with TRBD1 identical over 8 bases. Trimming removed 5 bases from V and 6 bases from J; junction bases left unmatched: 9. CDR3 length: 14 residues. The DNA for the CDR3 is TGTGCCAGCAGTCCAGGACAGGGACTCGGCGAGCAGTACGTC. It is translated as CASSPGQGLGEQYV.

This clonotype was detected a few times. The chain is built from TRBV12-3 or TRBV12-4 and TRBJ1-4, with D unclear. This CDR3 comprises 14 residues. Trimming cost V 3 bases and J 5 bases, with 10 bases left between them. CDR3 loop: CASSFSGANEKLFF. CDR3 in DNA: TGTGCCAGCAGTTTTTCCGGCGCGAATGAAAAACTGTTTTTT.

The chain links TRBV6-5 to TRBJ1-4; D is uncertain. The CDR3 has 13 amino acids. The V end lost 6 bases, the J end lost 7 bases, and 12 bases lay between the germline ends. Germline V gives CDR1 MNHEY, CDR2 SVGAGI. The CDR3 sequence is CASRRIGSEKLFF. In nucleotides, the CDR3 is TGTGCCAGCAGACGTATAGGGAGTGAAAAACTGTTTTTT.

J is TRBJ1-1 and V is TRBV3-1; no clear D gene. This CDR3 is 14 amino acids long. Germline V gene data show CDR1 as LGHDT and CDR2 as YNNKEL (reference sequence). V was shortened by 1 base and J by 3 bases, with 9 bases between the two germline ends. The CDR3 sequence is CASSQGLVDTEAFF. CDR3 bases: TGTGCCAGCAGCCAAGGCCTAGTGGACACTGAAGCTTTCTTT.

The chain uses TRBV11-2 and TRBJ2-3; TRBD2 matches at 11 bases. V gave up 10 bases and J gave up 6 bases; unmatched junction bases: 12. Germline values: CDR1 SGHAT, CDR2 FQNNGV. The CDR3 loop spans 15 amino acids. DNA for the CDR3: TGTGCCACCGTCCATAGCGGGGGGGCTCCTGATACGCAGTATTTT. Its protein is CATVHSGGAPDTQYF.

The chain recombines TRBV29-1 with TRBJ2-5; D might be TRBD1 (6 bases). V shed 6 bases and J shed 2 bases, with 31 bases lying between them. Germline-derived CDR1 and CDR2 are SQVTM and ANQGSEA. The CDR3 has 19 amino acids. The CDR3 loop is CSVSGQLAKTLRGQETQYF. In DNA form, the CDR3 reads TGCAGCGTGAGCGGACAGCTGGCAAAAACCTTGAGGGGACAAGAGACCCAGTACTTC.

The DNA for the CDR3 is TGTGCCAGCAGTTACGACGGGTCCCAAACCAAAAACATTCAGTACTTC. Protein: CASSYDGSQTKNIQYF. The rearrangement links TRBV6-2 or TRBV6-3 to TRBJ2-4, with D unresolved. Trimming took 2 bases from V and 2 from J, leaving 13 bases between them. From germline, CDR1 is MNHEY and CDR2 SVGEGT. The CDR3 is made up of 16 amino acids.

The sample holds a few counts of this clonotype. This chain connects TRBV20-1 to TRBJ1-2; D remains unclear. In germline, CDR1 is DFQATT, CDR2 SNEGSKA (reference sequence). The CDR3 loop spans 15 amino acids. Trimming took 5 bases from V and 2 from J, leaving 18 bases between them. CDR3 DNA sequence: TGCAGTGCTCCTCCGGCCACCGTGCGGAACTATGGCTACACCTTC. It is translated as CSAPPATVRNYGYTF.

Written as DNA, the CDR3 is TGCAGTGCTAGTGCTACTCAGGGACTGATGAACACTGAAGCTTTCTTT. Translating gives CSASATQGLMNTEAFF. The rearrangement links TRBV20-1 to TRBJ1-1; TRBD1 might be the D (5 bases). The CDR3 is 16 amino acids. V shed 3 bases and J shed 0 bases, with 17 bases lying between them. In germline, CDR1 is DFQATT, CDR2 SNEGSKA (reference sequence).

This clonotype has ten or more counts. The rearrangement uses TRBV5-1 and TRBJ1-2; 8 positions match TRBD1. With V trimmed by 0 bases and J by 4 bases, 11 bases remained unmatched. The CDR3 totals 17 residues. Germline V lookup: CDR1 SGHRS, CDR2 YFSETQ. DNA for the CDR3: TGCGCCAGCAGCTTGGGCCGGGACAGGACCATTCCCTATGGCTACACCTTC. Residues: CASSLGRDRTIPYGYTF.

This clonotype was picked up a small number of times. The chain joins TRBV29-1 to TRBJ2-3; no clear D. The CDR3 contains 13 residues. The germline V and J ends were trimmed by 4 bases and 4 bases, with 12 bases remaining between them. Germline V gives CDR1 SQVTM, CDR2 ANQGSEA. As DNA, the CDR3 is TGCAGCGTTGGCTGGGTCCGGGCAGATACGCAGTATTTT. This codes for CSVGWVRADTQYF.

This rearrangement joins TRBV10-3 to TRBJ2-1; no definite D call. Trimming took off 4 bases at V and 1 base at J, with 5 bases between the two ends. Germline values: CDR1 ENHRY, CDR2 SYGVKD. This CDR3 spans 13 amino acids. CDR3 residues: CAISAGSYNEQFF. Here the CDR3 DNA reads TGTGCCATCAGTGCCGGTTCCTACAATGAGCAGTTCTTC.

The chain uses TRBV7-2 and TRBJ2-4; 8 positions agree with TRBD1. Germline V gene sequence: CDR1 SGHTA, CDR2 FQGNSA. The CDR3 spans 21 residues. Germline trimming cut 5 bases from V and 3 bases from J; bases unmatched to any gene: 24. The CDR3 protein is CASSQFSSGTGGPRGKNIQYF. CDR3 coding DNA: TGTGCCAGCAGCCAATTCAGTTCCGGGACAGGCGGCCCCAGGGGCAAAAACATTCAGTACTTC.

This clonotype was detected a few times. The chain combines TRBV20-1 with TRBJ1-1, with D unresolved. Germline loops: CDR1 DFQATT, CDR2 SNEGSKA (reference sequence). The CDR3 contains 14 residues. Trimming pared 6 bases from V and 1 base from J, leaving 15 bases between. The CDR3 protein is CSAVKDSANTEAFF. Here the CDR3 DNA reads TGCAGTGCGGTAAAAGACTCAGCGAACACTGAAGCTTTCTTT.